The rows below give T cell receptor beta chains drawn from one sample of a study of T cell repertoires in cytomegalovirus infection. TCRdb fed the reads into MiXCR, producing one record per CDR3 protein. The sample includes hundreds of thousands of distinct CDR3 sequences, around 31% of them seen just once. These receptors lack a known antigen. The sequencing used cultured PBMCs, collected from culture after CMV antigen stimulation. These receptors originate from a human donor in good health (CMV status not recorded). Some clones in this sample may be carry-over from other donors' samples. Each CDR3 is given with its conserved first and last residue. Fields, in order: V gene, clone size, J gene, D gene, CDR3 protein, CDR3 DNA. A D gene is named only where the DNA matches it firmly. Rows give clone size only sometimes, using once, few, many, or a class for an expanded clone.

>TRBV7-2|many|TRBJ2-2|TRBD1
CASSRTGPAGELFF
TGTGCCAGCAGCCGGACAGGACCGGCCGGGGAGCTGTTTTTT
>TRBV10-3|few|TRBJ2-5|TRBD2
CAISASRPTSGAGGETQYF
TGTGCCATCAGTGCTTCCCGACCGACTAGCGGGGCAGGAGGGGAGACCCAGTACTTC
>TRBV12-3/TRBV12-4|NA|TRBJ2-1|TRBD2
CASSSSGSRDEQFF
TGTGCCAGCAGTTCTAGCGGGAGTAGAGATGAGCAGTTCTTC
>TRBV6-1|NA|TRBJ1-2|NA
CASRMFNYGYTF
TGTGCCAGCAGGATGTTTAACTATGGCTACACCTTC
>TRBV7-2|NA|TRBJ2-1|TRBD2
CASSRLQTSGNEQFF
TGTGCCAGCAGCCGCTTACAGACTAGCGGGAATGAGCAGTTCTTC
>TRBV6-1|NA|TRBJ2-1|NA
CASSERTQFF
TGTGCCAGCAGTGAAAGGACGCAGTTCTTC
>TRBV6-8|NA|TRBJ2-7|NA
CASIDFPSYEQYF
TGTGCCAGCATAGACTTCCCCTCCTACGAGCAGTACTTC
>TRBV10-1|NA|TRBJ2-1|TRBD1
CASSGGQGSLGYNEQFF
TGCGCCAGCAGTGGGGGACAGGGTTCGTTAGGGTACAATGAGCAGTTCTTC
>TRBV7-2|many|TRBJ2-1|TRBD2
CASSLTPSGRTQFF
TGTGCCAGCAGCTTAACGCCTAGCGGGAGAACGCAGTTCTTC
>TRBV4-3|NA|TRBJ2-7|NA
CASSRNYPESYEQYF
TGCGCCAGCAGCCGCAACTACCCGGAATCCTACGAGCAGTACTTC
>TRBV25-1|NA|TRBJ1-1|TRBD1
CASSTTGTNTEAFF
TGTGCCAGCAGTACGACAGGGACGAACACTGAAGCTTTCTTT
>TRBV19|NA|TRBJ1-4|NA
CASSVQRKLFF
TGTGCCAGTAGTGTGCAGCGAAAACTGTTTTTT
>TRBV7-1|NA|TRBJ2-4|TRBD2
CASSPGGTSGINIQYF
TGTGCCAGCAGCCCCGGTGGGACTAGCGGAATAAACATTCAGTACTTC
>TRBV14|NA|TRBJ1-1|NA
CASSQIGREIGNTEAFF
TGTGCCAGCAGCCAGATCGGCAGGGAGATCGGAAACACTGAAGCTTTCTTT
>TRBV7-2|many|TRBJ2-2|NA
CASRDFRGGELFF
TGTGCCAGCAGGGACTTTAGGGGCGGGGAGCTGTTTTTT
>TRBV27|NA|TRBJ2-7|TRBD1
CASSRTGALTNYEQYF
TGTGCCAGCAGTCGGACAGGGGCCCTGACAAACTACGAGCAGTACTTC
>TRBV20-1|NA|TRBJ1-6|NA
CSARVDRDSPLHF
TGCAGTGCTAGAGTTGACAGAGATTCACCCCTCCACTTT
>TRBV4-1|NA|TRBJ2-1|TRBD2
CASSQKGLADSYNEQFF
TGCGCCAGCAGCCAGAAGGGACTAGCGGACTCCTACAATGAGCAGTTCTTC
>TRBV5-4|NA|TRBJ1-6|NA
CASSPPSAGSPLHF
TGTGCCAGCAGCCCCCCCTCAGCGGGCTCACCCCTCCACTTT
>TRBV7-8|NA|TRBJ2-7|TRBD1
CASSHRDRGYEQYF
TGTGCCAGCAGCCATCGGGACAGGGGGTACGAGCAGTACTTC
>TRBV15|NA|TRBJ2-3|NA
CAVKGTPGGTDTQYF
TGTGCCGTCAAAGGGACTCCGGGCGGCACAGATACGCAGTATTTT
>TRBV7-6|NA|TRBJ2-5|NA
CASSLWFGQTQYF
TGTGCCAGCAGCTTATGGTTCGGGCAGACCCAGTACTTC
>TRBV30|NA|TRBJ1-1|TRBD1
CAWSGGQGGTEAFF
TGTGCCTGGAGTGGGGGACAGGGAGGCACTGAAGCTTTCTTT
>TRBV14|few|TRBJ2-2|TRBD2
CASSRRGAQNTGELFF
TGTGCCAGCAGCCGGCGGGGGGCCCAGAACACCGGGGAGCTGTTTTTT
>TRBV19|NA|TRBJ2-1|NA
CASSIGRRTPYNEQFF
TGTGCCAGTAGTATAGGCCGGCGGACTCCCTACAATGAGCAGTTCTTC
>TRBV7-2|few|TRBJ2-3|TRBD2
CASSLGRGVRDTQYF
TGTGCCAGCAGCTTAGGTCGGGGGGTCCGAGATACGCAGTATTTT
>TRBV7-9|NA|TRBJ1-1|NA
CATSRGTGFDTEAFF
TGTGCCACCAGCCGAGGAACAGGGTTCGACACTGAAGCTTTCTTT
>TRBV29-1|NA|TRBJ1-3|NA
CSAGVTSGNTIYF
TGCAGCGCGGGGGTTACCTCTGGAAACACCATATATTTT
>TRBV2|few|TRBJ1-2|TRBD1
CASSEGQGYYGYTF
TGTGCCAGCAGTGAGGGACAGGGGTACTATGGCTACACCTTC
>TRBV7-9|many|TRBJ2-5|NA
CASSYSGTQYF
TGTGCCAGCAGTTATTCTGGGACCCAGTACTTC
>TRBV10-3|NA|TRBJ1-5|NA
CAISEAKGESNQPQHF
TGTGCCATCAGTGAAGCGAAGGGTGAGAGCAATCAGCCCCAGCATTTT
>TRBV12-3/TRBV12-4|few|TRBJ2-1|NA
CASSTLINEQFF
TGTGCCAGCAGTACCCTAATCAATGAGCAGTTCTTC
>TRBV7-8|few|TRBJ2-7|NA
CASSLNLANEQYF
TGTGCCAGCAGCTTGAATCTAGCGAACGAGCAGTACTTC
>TRBV20-1|once|TRBJ1-5|TRBD1
CSANPRDRVGSQPQHF
TGCAGTGCCAACCCCCGGGACAGGGTCGGTAGTCAGCCCCAGCATTTT
>TRBV19|few|TRBJ2-7|NA
CASSSRVSSYEQYF
TGTGCCAGTAGCTCTCGCGTCAGCTCCTACGAGCAGTACTTC
>TRBV11-2|NA|TRBJ2-5|TRBD2
CASTPRSGGPQETQYF
TGTGCCAGCACCCCCAGGAGCGGGGGCCCACAAGAGACCCAGTACTTC
>TRBV28|NA|TRBJ2-7|NA
CASSQPVYEQYF
TGTGCCAGCAGTCAGCCCGTCTACGAGCAGTACTTC
>TRBV4-1|few|TRBJ2-1|TRBD2
CASSQGTSLDEQFF
TGCGCCAGCAGCCAAGGGACTAGCCTCGATGAGCAGTTCTTC
>TRBV6-8|NA|TRBJ2-1|NA
CAARDFKGEQFF
TGTGCCGCGCGGGATTTCAAGGGTGAGCAGTTCTTC
>TRBV6-6|NA|TRBJ2-2|NA
CASSLEVHTGELFF
TGTGCCAGCAGCTTGGAAGTTCACACCGGGGAGCTGTTTTTT
>TRBV10-3|NA|TRBJ2-3|NA
CAISESIFSDTQYF
TGTGCCATCAGTGAGTCTATCTTCTCCGATACGCAGTATTTT